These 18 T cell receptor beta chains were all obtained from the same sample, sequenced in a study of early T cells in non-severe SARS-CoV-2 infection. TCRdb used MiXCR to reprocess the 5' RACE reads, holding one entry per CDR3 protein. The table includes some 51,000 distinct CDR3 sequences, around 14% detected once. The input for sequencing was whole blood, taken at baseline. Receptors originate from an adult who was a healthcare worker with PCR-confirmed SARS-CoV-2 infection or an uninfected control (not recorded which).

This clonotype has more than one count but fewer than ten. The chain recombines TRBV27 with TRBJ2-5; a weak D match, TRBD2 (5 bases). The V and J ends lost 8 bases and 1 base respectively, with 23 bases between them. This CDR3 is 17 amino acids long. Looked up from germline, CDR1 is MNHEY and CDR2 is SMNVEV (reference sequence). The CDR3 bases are TGTGCCAGCCGGTCCCGAGTATTGGGAGCCAGCCAAGAGACCCAGTACTTC. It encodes CASRSRVLGASQETQYF.

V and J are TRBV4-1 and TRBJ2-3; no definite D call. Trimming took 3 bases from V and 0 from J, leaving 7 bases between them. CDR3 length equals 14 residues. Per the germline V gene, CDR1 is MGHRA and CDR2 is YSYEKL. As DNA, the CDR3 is TGCGCCAGCAGCCAGGCAGGAAGCACAGATACGCAGTATTTT. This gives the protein CASSQAGSTDTQYF.

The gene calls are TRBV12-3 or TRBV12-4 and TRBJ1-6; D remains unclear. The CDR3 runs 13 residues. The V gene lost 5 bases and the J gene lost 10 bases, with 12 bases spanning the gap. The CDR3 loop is CASSPSKESPLHF. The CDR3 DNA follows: TGTGCCAGCAGTCCTAGTAAAGAGTCACCCCTCCACTTT.

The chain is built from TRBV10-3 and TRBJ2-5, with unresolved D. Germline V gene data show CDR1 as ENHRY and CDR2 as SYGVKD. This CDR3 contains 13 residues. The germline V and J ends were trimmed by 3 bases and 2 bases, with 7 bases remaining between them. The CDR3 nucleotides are TGTGCCATCAGTGACGGAGCACAAGAGACCCAGTACTTC. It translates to CAISDGAQETQYF.

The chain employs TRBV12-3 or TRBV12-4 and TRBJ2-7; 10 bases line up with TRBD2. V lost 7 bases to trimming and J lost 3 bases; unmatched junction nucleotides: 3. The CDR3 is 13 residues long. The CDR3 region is CASTWTSGYEQYF. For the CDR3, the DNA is TGTGCCAGCACCTGGACTAGCGGCTACGAGCAGTACTTC.

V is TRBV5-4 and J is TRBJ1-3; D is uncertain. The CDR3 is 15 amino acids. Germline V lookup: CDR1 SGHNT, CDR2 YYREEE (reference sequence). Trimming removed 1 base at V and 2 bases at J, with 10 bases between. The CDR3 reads CASSLQGIAGNTIYF. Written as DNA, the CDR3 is TGTGCCAGCAGCTTGCAAGGGATCGCTGGAAACACCATATATTTT. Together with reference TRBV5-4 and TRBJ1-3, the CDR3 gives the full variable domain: ETGVTQSPTHLIKTRGQQVTLRCSSQSGHNTVSWYQQALGQGPQFIFQYYREEENGRGNFPPRFSGLQFPNYSSELNVNALELDDSALYLCASSLQGIAGNTIYFGEGSWLTVV.

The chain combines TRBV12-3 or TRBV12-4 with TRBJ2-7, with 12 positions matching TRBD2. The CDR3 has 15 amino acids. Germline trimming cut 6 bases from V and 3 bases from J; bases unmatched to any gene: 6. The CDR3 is CASRQRLAGVYEQYF. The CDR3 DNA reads TGTGCCAGCAGACAAAGACTAGCGGGAGTCTACGAGCAGTACTTC.

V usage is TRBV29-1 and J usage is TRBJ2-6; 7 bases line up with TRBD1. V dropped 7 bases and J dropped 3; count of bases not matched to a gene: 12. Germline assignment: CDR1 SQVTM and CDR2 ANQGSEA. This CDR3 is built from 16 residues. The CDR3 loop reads CSATAKGAGGANVLTF. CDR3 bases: TGCAGCGCAACCGCAAAGGGGGCGGGTGGGGCCAACGTCCTGACTTTC.

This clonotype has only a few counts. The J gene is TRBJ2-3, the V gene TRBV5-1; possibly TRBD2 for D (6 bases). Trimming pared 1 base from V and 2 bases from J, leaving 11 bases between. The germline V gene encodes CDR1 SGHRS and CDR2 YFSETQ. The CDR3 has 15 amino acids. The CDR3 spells CASSLISGYTDTQYF. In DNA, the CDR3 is TGCGCCAGCAGCTTGATTAGCGGATACACAGATACGCAGTATTTT.

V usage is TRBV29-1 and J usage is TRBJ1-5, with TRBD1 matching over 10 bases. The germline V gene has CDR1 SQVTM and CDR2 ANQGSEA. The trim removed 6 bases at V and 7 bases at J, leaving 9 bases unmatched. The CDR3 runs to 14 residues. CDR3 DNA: TGCAGCGTGGCGACAGGGGGCGCGAGCCAGCCCCAGCATTTT. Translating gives CSVATGGASQPQHF.

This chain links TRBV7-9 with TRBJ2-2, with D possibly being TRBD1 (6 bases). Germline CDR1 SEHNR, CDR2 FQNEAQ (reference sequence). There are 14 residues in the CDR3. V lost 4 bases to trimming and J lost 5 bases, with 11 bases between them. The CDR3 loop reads CASSSRGETGELFF. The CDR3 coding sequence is TGTGCCAGCAGCTCCAGGGGTGAAACCGGGGAGCTGTTTTTT.

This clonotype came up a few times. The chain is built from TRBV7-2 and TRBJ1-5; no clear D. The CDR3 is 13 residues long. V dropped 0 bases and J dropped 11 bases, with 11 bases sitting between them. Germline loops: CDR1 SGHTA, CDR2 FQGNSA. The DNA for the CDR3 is TGTGCCAGCAGCTTAGCGGACGTGCCAACCCAGCATTTT. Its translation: CASSLADVPTQHF.

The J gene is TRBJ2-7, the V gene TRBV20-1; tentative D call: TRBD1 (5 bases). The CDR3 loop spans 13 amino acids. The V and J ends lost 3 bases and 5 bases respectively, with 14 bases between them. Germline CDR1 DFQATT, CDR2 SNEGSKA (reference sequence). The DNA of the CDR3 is TGCAGTGCTAGGAAGGCTCTCAGGGACGAGCAGTACTTC. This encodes CSARKALRDEQYF.

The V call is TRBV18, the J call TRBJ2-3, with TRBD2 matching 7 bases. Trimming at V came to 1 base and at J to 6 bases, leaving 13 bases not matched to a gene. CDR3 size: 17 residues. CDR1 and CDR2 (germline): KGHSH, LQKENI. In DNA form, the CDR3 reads TGTGCCAGCTCACCACGAACAAGCGGGGAGGGCTGGGATACGCAGTATTTT. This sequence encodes CASSPRTSGEGWDTQYF.

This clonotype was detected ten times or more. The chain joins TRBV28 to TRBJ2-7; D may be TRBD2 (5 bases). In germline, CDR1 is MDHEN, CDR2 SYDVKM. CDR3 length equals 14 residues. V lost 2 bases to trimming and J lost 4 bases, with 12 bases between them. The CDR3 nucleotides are TGTGCCAGCAGTTTAATTGGAGAGGGTTACGAGCAGTACTTC. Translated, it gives CASSLIGEGYEQYF.

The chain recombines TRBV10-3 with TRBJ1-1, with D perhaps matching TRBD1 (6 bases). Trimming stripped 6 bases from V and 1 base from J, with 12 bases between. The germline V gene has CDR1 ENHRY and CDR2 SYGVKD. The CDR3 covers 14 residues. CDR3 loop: CAISRDKKNTEAFF. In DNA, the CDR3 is TGTGCCATCAGCAGGGACAAAAAGAACACTGAAGCTTTCTTT.

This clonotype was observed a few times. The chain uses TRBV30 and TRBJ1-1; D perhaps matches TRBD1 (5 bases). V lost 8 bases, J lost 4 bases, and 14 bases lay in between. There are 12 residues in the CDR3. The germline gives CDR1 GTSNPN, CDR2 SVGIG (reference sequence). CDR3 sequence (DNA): TGTGCCGGGGGTCGGGGCCTCACTGAAGCTTTCTTT. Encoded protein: CAGGRGLTEAFF.

The CDR3 nucleotides read TGTGCCAGCGGGACTTCCCGCTCCTACAATGAGCAGTTCTTC. It specifies CASGTSRSYNEQFF. This chain joins TRBV19 and TRBJ2-1; TRBD2 is a possible D gene (6 bases). The V end was cut by 9 bases, the J end by 0 bases, with 12 bases between. The CDR3 consists of 14 residues. Germline CDR1 is LNHDA and CDR2 is SQIVND (reference sequence). Full variable domain (outside the CDR3, taken from reference TRBV19 and TRBJ2-1): DGGITQSPKYLFRKEGQNVTLSCEQNLNHDAMYWYRQDPGQGLRLIYYSQIVNDFQKGDIAEGYSVSREKKESFPLTVTSAQKNPTAFYLCASGTSRSYNEQFFGPGTRLTVL.